The 27 T cell receptor beta chains below were found in one sample sequenced in a study of beta chain features in type 1 diabetes. Notes on the study in general: Type 1 diabetes patients had moderately but significantly shorter TCRB CDR3s in all four CD4+ subsets.

These TCRs are of unknown antigen specificity. The study reverse transcribed the entire isolated RNA, so it sequenced expressed TCRB transcripts. Generated by immunoSEQ multiplex PCR, the TCRdb table keeps only in-frame clones and is missing some. This sample has around 600,000 clones; over 10% occur once, and the top ten carry more than 0.1%. Sequencing was performed on naive CD4+ T cells from blood. These receptors all come from a man aged 30-40 years with type 1 diabetes.

The chain couples TRBV5-1 to TRBJ2-7, with 9 bases aligning to TRBD1. Germline values: CDR1 SGHRS, CDR2 YFSETQ. This CDR3 contains 16 residues. V was clipped by 0 bases and J by 2 bases; unmatched bases: 6. The CDR3 sequence: CASSLDLDRGTYEQYF. Here the CDR3 DNA reads TGCGCCAGCAGCTTGGACCTTGACAGGGGGACCTACGAGCAGTACTTC.

The gene calls are TRBV9 and TRBJ2-7; a weak D match, TRBD1 (6 bases). Deletions cut 2 bases from V and 2 bases from J, with 11 bases between. Germline-derived CDR1 and CDR2 are SGDLS and YYNGEE. This CDR3 comprises 14 residues. CDR3 coding DNA: TGTGCCAGCAGCGTGGACAGTTACCCCTACGAGCAGTACTTC. The encoded protein is CASSVDSYPYEQYF.

This clone was counted between two and nine times. The chain links TRBV5-1 to TRBJ2-3; 9 bases agree with TRBD1. The CDR3 runs to 16 residues. V lost 2 bases and J lost 2; bases outside the gene matches: 6. CDR1 is SGHRS and CDR2 is YFSETQ in the germline V gene. The DNA for the CDR3 is TGCGCCAGCAGCTTAGGACAGGGGCTGGTCACAGATACGCAGTATTTT. This sequence encodes CASSLGQGLVTDTQYF.

This clone showed up just a few times. The rearrangement links TRBV7-9 to TRBJ2-3; TRBD2 is a possible D gene (6 bases). Trimming removed 1 base at V and 4 bases at J, with 12 bases between. The CDR3 length is 15 residues. The germline V gene has CDR1 SEHNR and CDR2 FQNEAQ (reference sequence). CDR3 region: CASSLGREVADTQYF. The DNA for the CDR3 is TGTGCCAGCAGCTTAGGGAGGGAGGTTGCAGATACGCAGTATTTT.

The genes are TRBV27 and TRBJ1-2; no clear D. The germline V gene encodes CDR1 MNHEY and CDR2 SMNVEV (reference sequence). This CDR3 has 12 amino acids. Trimming took off 2 bases at V and 8 bases at J, with 9 bases between the two ends. CDR3 coding DNA: TGTGCCAGCAGTTTAGGTTCTGGCGGCTACACCTTC. Its protein product is CASSLGSGGYTF.

In this sample, this clone turned up a few times. V and J are TRBV7-9 and TRBJ2-3; TRBD1 matches at 7 bases. With V trimmed by 5 bases and J by 0 bases, 8 bases remained unmatched. CDR3 size: 16 residues. Germline CDR1 SEHNR, CDR2 FQNEAQ (reference sequence). The CDR3 region has the DNA TGTGCCAGCAGCCCGCAGACAGGGATTAGCACAGATACGCAGTATTTT. This encodes CASSPQTGISTDTQYF.

This clone was counted a few times. The chain links TRBV28 to TRBJ1-1; no reliable D call. Germline V CDR1 and CDR2: MDHEN, SYDVKM. Between the trimmed V and J ends, which lost 7 bases and 0 bases, there was a span of 15 bases. The CDR3 contains 15 residues. The chain's CDR3 is CASTATNVMNTEAFF. In DNA, the CDR3 is TGTGCCAGCACCGCGACTAACGTCATGAACACTGAAGCTTTCTTT.

This clone was seen a few times. The chain links TRBV7-2 to TRBJ2-3; 15 bases match TRBD2. The germline V gene has CDR1 SGHTA and CDR2 FQGNSA. V lost 5 bases and J lost 6; bases outside the gene matches: 15. The CDR3 totals 19 residues. The CDR3 nucleotides are TGTGCCAGCAGCGAGGGACTAGCGGGGGGCCTGGTCTTGGGCGATACGCAGTATTTT. It yields the protein CASSEGLAGGLVLGDTQYF.

This clone was recorded a few times. The chain links TRBV9 to TRBJ1-2; D may be TRBD1 (6 bases). The CDR3 loop spans 17 amino acids. V lost 3 bases and J 0 bases, leaving 18 bases between the germline ends. The germline CDR1 and CDR2 sequences are SGDLS and YYNGEE. CDR3 sequence reads: CASSAVQDSSTNYGYTF. The CDR3 nucleotides are TGTGCCAGCAGCGCGGTACAGGACAGCTCCACTAACTATGGCTACACCTTC.

This clone was seen a few times. CDR3 protein: CASSYQGTPYGYTF. The DNA for the CDR3 is TGTGCCAGCAGTTACCAGGGAACTCCCTATGGCTACACCTTC. This chain uses TRBV6-5 with TRBJ1-2; maybe TRBD1 (5 bases). The CDR3 is made up of 14 amino acids. V shed 2 bases and J shed 4 bases, with 11 bases lying between them. Germline V gene lookup returns CDR1 MNHEY and CDR2 SVGAGI.

The V and J genes are TRBV19 and TRBJ2-1, with 9 bases aligning to TRBD1. The CDR3 length is 15 residues. The V and J ends lost 5 bases and 4 bases, in that order; junction bases with no gene match: 6. The germline V gene encodes CDR1 LNHDA and CDR2 SQIVND (reference sequence). CDR3 region: CASSPPGTGYNEQFF. The CDR3 DNA reads as TGTGCCAGTAGTCCCCCCGGGACAGGGTACAATGAGCAGTTCTTC.

This clone occurred a few times. The chain has TRBV28 and TRBJ1-4; 8 bases align to TRBD1. The CDR3 loop spans 16 amino acids. Germline CDR1 and CDR2: MDHEN and SYDVKM. The V and J ends lost 1 base and 7 bases, in that order; junction bases with no gene match: 8. This CDR3 reads CASSLLGAGGPEKLFF. CDR3 sequence (DNA): TGTGCCAGCAGTTTATTGGGGGCAGGGGGCCCTGAAAAACTGTTTTTT.

The rearrangement links TRBV28 to TRBJ2-3; 10 bases agree with TRBD1. Germline CDR1 is MDHEN and CDR2 is SYDVKM. The V segment lost 7 bases and the J segment 3 bases; nucleotides outside the gene matches: 4. This CDR3 spans 14 amino acids. The CDR3 DNA reads as TGTGCCAGCAATCGACAGGGGGCAACAGATACGCAGTATTTT. Residues: CASNRQGATDTQYF.

The chain combines TRBV6-6 with TRBJ1-2, with no clear D. There are 14 residues in the CDR3. V lost 0 bases and J lost 4, with 9 bases in between. Germline CDR1 is MNHNY and CDR2 is SVGAGI (reference sequence). For the CDR3, the DNA is TGTGCCAGCAGTTACTCGGAGCGTGGCTATGGCTACACCTTC. Protein sequence: CASSYSERGYGYTF.

The V gene is TRBV19, the J gene TRBJ2-3; D call uncertain. In germline, CDR1 is LNHDA, CDR2 SQIVND (reference sequence). The CDR3 length is 13 residues. V was pared by 4 bases and J by 3 bases, with 8 bases between. The CDR3 bases are TGTGCCAGTAGTACCATCCCGACAGATACGCAGTATTTT. Its protein is CASSTIPTDTQYF. Looking up the rest from reference TRBV19 and TRBJ2-3 gives the full variable domain: DGGITQSPKYLFRKEGQNVTLSCEQNLNHDAMYWYRQDPGQGLRLIYYSQIVNDFQKGDIAEGYSVSREKKESFPLTVTSAQKNPTAFYLCASSTIPTDTQYFGPGTRLTVL.

The V gene is TRBV29-1, the J gene TRBJ2-7, with 9 bases aligning to TRBD1. Germline CDR1 and CDR2: SQVTM and ANQGSEA. V dropped 3 bases and J dropped 7; count of bases not matched to a gene: 10. The CDR3 loop spans 14 amino acids. The CDR3 region is CSVDPGQGRGEQYF. The DNA of the CDR3 is TGCAGCGTTGACCCGGGACAGGGAAGGGGGGAGCAGTACTTC.

This clone turned up a few times. The J gene is TRBJ2-1, the V gene TRBV19, with TRBD2 matching over 8 bases. Germline CDR1 is LNHDA and CDR2 is SQIVND (reference sequence). The CDR3 is made up of 13 amino acids. V was pared by 6 bases and J by 6 bases, with 4 bases of the junction left unmatched. This chain's CDR3 is CASSGREGNEQFF. DNA for the CDR3: TGTGCCAGTAGCGGACGGGAGGGCAATGAGCAGTTCTTC.

This clone appeared a few times. The chain is built from TRBV7-2 and TRBJ2-7, with 8 bases matching TRBD1. This CDR3 region has 17 residues. V was pared by 5 bases and J by 5 bases, with 17 bases of the junction left unmatched. Germline values: CDR1 SGHTA, CDR2 FQGNSA. DNA of the CDR3: TGTGCCAGCAGCCCACGGGATACAGGGGGAAATGGCAACGAGCAGTACTTC. Its translation: CASSPRDTGGNGNEQYF.

This sequence joins TRBV13 and TRBJ1-2; D is possibly TRBD1 (6 bases). CDR3 length equals 14 residues. CDR1 and CDR2 (germline): PRHDT, FYEKMQ (reference sequence). V gave up 5 bases and J gave up 4 bases, with 14 bases separating them. CDR3 sequence reads: CASSPSGRGYGYTF. CDR3 nucleotide sequence: TGTGCCAGCAGCCCCTCGGGCAGGGGCTATGGCTACACCTTC.

The chain joins TRBV19 to TRBJ2-5, with D uncertain. CDR3 length equals 15 residues. V was trimmed by 3 bases and J by 2 bases, leaving 13 bases between them. Germline CDR1 and CDR2: LNHDA and SQIVND (reference sequence). The CDR3 DNA reads TGTGCCAGTAGTATGGGCTGGACGGATCAAGAGACCCAGTACTTC. Encoded protein: CASSMGWTDQETQYF.

This clone occurred a few times. The J gene is TRBJ1-2, the V gene TRBV25-1; TRBD1 agrees at 7 bases. The CDR3 loop spans 14 amino acids. The V segment lost 4 bases and the J segment 4 bases; nucleotides outside the gene matches: 6. CDR1 is MGHDK and CDR2 is SYGVNS in the germline V gene. The CDR3 sequence: CASSGQGVLYGYTF. Written as DNA, the CDR3 is TGTGCCAGCAGTGGCCAGGGGGTTCTCTATGGCTACACCTTC.

Concerning this clone: Other DNA sequences in this specimen translate into the identical CDR3. The chain uses TRBV6-5 and TRBJ2-2, with D unclear. The CDR3 spans 12 residues. V lost 2 bases to trimming and J lost 6 bases, with 4 bases between them. Germline V gene data show CDR1 as MNHEY and CDR2 as SVGAGI. The CDR3 loop reads CASSYRAGELFF. The CDR3 DNA sequence: TGTGCCAGCAGTTACCGCGCCGGGGAGCTGTTTTTT.

A single count supports this clone. The chain joins TRBV19 to TRBJ2-5, with TRBD2 matching over 12 bases. CDR1 LNHDA and CDR2 SQIVND come from the germline V gene (reference sequence). CDR3 size: 16 residues. The junction had 7 bases not matched to a gene; V was cut back by 3 bases and J by 5 bases. The CDR3 region has the DNA TGTGCCAGTAGTATGGCTAGCGGGGGGGCCGGGGAGACCCAGTACTTC. Residues: CASSMASGGAGETQYF.

This rearrangement joins TRBV28 to TRBJ2-7, with 9 bases that match TRBD1. V lost 5 bases to trimming and J lost 0 bases; unmatched junction nucleotides: 5. The CDR3 consists of 15 residues. From germline, CDR1 is MDHEN and CDR2 SYDVKM. CDR3 protein: CASSAGQGSSYEQYF. DNA for the CDR3: TGTGCCAGCAGTGCCGGACAGGGGAGCTCCTACGAGCAGTACTTC.

The J gene is TRBJ2-5, the V gene TRBV7-3; the D gene is possibly TRBD1 (5 bases). The germline V and J ends were trimmed by 2 bases and 5 bases, with 9 bases remaining between them. CDR1 is SGHTA, CDR2 FQGTGA, per germline. The CDR3 length is 13 residues. The CDR3 DNA reads TGTGCCAGCAGCTTACTGGGGCTGGAGACCCAGTACTTC. It codes for CASSLLGLETQYF.

In its sample, this clone was seen a few times. The chain links TRBV23-1 to TRBJ1-2, with D possibly TRBD1 on 5 matching bases. TRBV23-1 is assigned to the ORF class and has an uncertain function. This CDR3 spans 17 amino acids. Trimming removed 1 base from V and 3 bases from J, with 18 bases in between. The CDR3, as DNA: TGCGCCAGCAGTCAATATGGAGGAAGTGGGGACCACTATGGCTACACCTTC. The encoded protein is CASSQYGGSGDHYGYTF.

This clone was picked up a small number of times. The CDR3: CASSVEGTGEQFF. CDR3 bases: TGTGCCAGCAGCGTCGAGGGGACGGGGGAGCAGTTCTTC. V gene TRBV9 combines with J gene TRBJ2-1; the D call may be TRBD1 or TRBD2 (5 bases each). Trimming shortened V by 2 bases and J by 10 bases, and 13 bases separated the two germline ends. CDR3 size: 13 residues. CDR1 SGDLS and CDR2 YYNGEE come from the germline V gene.